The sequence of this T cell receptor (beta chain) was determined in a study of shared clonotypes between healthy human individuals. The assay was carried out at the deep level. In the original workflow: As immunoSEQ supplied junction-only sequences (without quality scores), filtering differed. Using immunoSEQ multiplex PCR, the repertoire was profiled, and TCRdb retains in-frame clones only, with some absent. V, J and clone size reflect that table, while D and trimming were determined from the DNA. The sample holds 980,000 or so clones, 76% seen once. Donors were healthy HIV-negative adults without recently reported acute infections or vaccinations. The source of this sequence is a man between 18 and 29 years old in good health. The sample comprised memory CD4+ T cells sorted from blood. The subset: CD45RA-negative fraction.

CDR3 coding DNA: TGTGCCAGCAGCTTAGACACGGGGACCCCTAGCACAGATACGCAGTATTTT. It is translated as CASSLDTGTPSTDTQYF. This sequence joins TRBV7-8 and TRBJ2-3, with D tentatively TRBD1 or TRBD2 (5 bases each). Trimming removed 1 base from V and 0 bases from J, with 14 bases in between. This CDR3 has 17 residues. Germline V CDR1 and CDR2: SGHVS, FQNEAQ.